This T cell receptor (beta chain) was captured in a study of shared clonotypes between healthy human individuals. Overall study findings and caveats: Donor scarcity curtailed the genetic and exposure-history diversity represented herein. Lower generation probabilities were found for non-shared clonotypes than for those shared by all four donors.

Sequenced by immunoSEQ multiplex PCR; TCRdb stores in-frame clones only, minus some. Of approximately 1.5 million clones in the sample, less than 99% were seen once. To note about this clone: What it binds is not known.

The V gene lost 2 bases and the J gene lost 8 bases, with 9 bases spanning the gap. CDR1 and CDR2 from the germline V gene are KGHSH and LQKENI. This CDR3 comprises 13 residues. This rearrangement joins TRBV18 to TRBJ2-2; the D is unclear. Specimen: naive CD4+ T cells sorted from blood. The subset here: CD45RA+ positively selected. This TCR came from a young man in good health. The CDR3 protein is CASSPGMVGELFF. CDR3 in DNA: TGTGCCAGCTCACCAGGGATGGTTGGGGAGCTGTTTTTT.